This T cell receptor beta chain derives from a study of T cell repertoires in cytomegalovirus infection (dated by TCRdb to between 2018 and 2021). Background for the entire study: Alongside well-studied HLA-B-restricted epitopes, the peptide stimulations were aimed at recently identified HLA-C-restricted CMV epitopes, whose presentation resists viral immunomodulation. Donor HLA type was relevant to the analysis, as public TCR beta signatures indicated carriage of CMV infection together with the matching HLA type.

This clonotype was seen many times. Its antigen is unknown. No base-level quality is on record; no much larger clone is a single base apart. TCRdb shows the sequencer as Illumina HiSeq 1500. TCRdb handled the public reads itself, with Q25 trimming in fastp and clone calling in MiXCR, and kept productive beta chains. Rows matching on CDR3 protein sequence are summarized as one entry with the most common DNA and genes. In this sample the table shows approximately 300,000 distinct CDR3 sequences, approximately 25% of which occur a single time. The ten top clones hold about 14% of the sample. Study-wide findings and limitations: Carriers of CMV infection plus the relevant HLA type were discriminated by the cumulative frequency of public TCR beta family members in the study cohort and in an independent roughly 350-donor cohort. The ex vivo response was dominated by HLA-C-restricted CMV-specific TCR beta clonotypes, which also provided the single most frequent clonotype in two of eight donors.

Reading the label with the study, this specimen's treatment or condition is: in vitro stimulation with specific CMV peptide epitopes to enrich CMV-specific T cells. From the cysteine through the phenylalanine, the CDR3 covers 16 amino acids. CDR3 DNA only is kept here, 48 bases in frame from base 1. Unmatched junction bases come to 15, with V trimmed by 4 bases and J by 13 bases. CDR1 SGHTA and CDR2 FQGNSA were looked up in the germline V gene. The receptor was derived from a human donor in good health (CMV status not recorded). Some clones in this sample may be carry-over from other donors' samples. The chain is made from TRBV7-2 and TRBJ2-2; 10 junctional bases match TRBD1. Material: cultured PBMCs, obtained from culture after CMV antigen stimulation. The DNA sequence is given as TGTGCCAGCAGCTCGAGACAGGGGGCTCAAGGATCAATGCTGTTTTTT. This gives the protein CASSSRQGAQGSMLFF. The variable domain in full, with residues beyond the CDR3 obtained from the reference TRBV7-2 and TRBJ2-2 genes, is GAGVSQSPSNKVTEKGKDVELRCDPISGHTALYWYRQSLGQGLEFLIYFQGNSAPDKSGLPSDRFSAERTGGSVSTLTIQRTQQEDSAVYLCASSSRQGAQGSMLFFGEGSRLTVL.